This TCR beta chain was identified in a study of shared clonotypes between healthy human individuals. Study summary: A couple of female and a few male donors aged 18 to 49 were enrolled.

This CDR3 contains 16 residues. V was shortened by 2 bases and J by 4 bases, with 15 bases between the two germline ends. CDR1 is SGHNT and CDR2 is YYREEE in the germline V gene (reference sequence). The protocol was immunoSEQ multiplex PCR, while the TCRdb copy is restricted to in-frame clones and leaves out a portion. The data hold over 1.4 million clones, with more than 95% observed a single time. Donation came from healthy HIV-negative adults that had no recent acute infections or vaccinations. The CD4+ fraction was divided into a CD45RA+ naive subset and a CD45RA-negative memory subset. The chain combines TRBV5-4 with TRBJ2-2, with D possibly TRBD2 on 5 matching bases. This TCR derives from a man under 40 in good health. What was sequenced was naive CD4+ T cells sorted from blood. As to subset: CD45RA+ positively selected. CDR3 coding DNA: TGTGCCAGCAGCTTAGGGAAGCGGAACCGCACCGGGGAGCTGTTTTTT. Amino acids: CASSLGKRNRTGELFF. The full variable domain, its missing parts supplied by reference TRBV5-4 and TRBJ2-2, is ETGVTQSPTHLIKTRGQQVTLRCSSQSGHNTVSWYQQALGQGPQFIFQYYREEENGRGNFPPRFSGLQFPNYSSELNVNALELDDSALYLCASSLGKRNRTGELFFGEGSRLTVL.